One sample yielded the 18 T cell receptor beta chains listed below, sequenced in a study of siplizumab effects on memory and regulatory T cells. Profiling relied on immunoSEQ multiplex PCR, and the TCRdb table lists in-frame clones only, not all of them. This repertoire shows around 72,000 clones, roughly nine tenths found once; its top ten account for approximately 28%. Sequences were obtained from CD8+ T cells sorted from blood. The receptor set was obtained from a human donor in good health.

J is TRBJ2-7 and V is TRBV9, with TRBD2 identical over 8 bases. This CDR3 is built from 16 residues. Germline V lookup: CDR1 SGDLS, CDR2 YYNGEE. The ends lost 4 bases at V and 2 bases at J; junction bases unmatched: 11. CDR3 protein: CASSSGGRLPTYEQYF. In nucleotides, the CDR3 is TGTGCCAGCAGCTCTGGCGGGAGGCTACCGACCTACGAGCAGTACTTC.

The chain uses TRBV4-1 and TRBJ2-2; D tentatively fits TRBD1 or TRBD2 (5 bases each). The CDR3 is made up of 14 amino acids. The germline CDR1 and CDR2 sequences are MGHRA and YSYEKL. Trimming stripped 1 base from V and 7 bases from J, with 10 bases between. For the CDR3, the DNA is TGCGCCAGCAGCCAAGTGCAGGGAGTCGGGGAGCTGTTTTTT. This codes for CASSQVQGVGELFF.

The rearrangement uses TRBV5-1 and TRBJ2-5, with D perhaps assigned TRBD1 or TRBD2 (6 bases each). Germline V gene sequence: CDR1 SGHRS, CDR2 YFSETQ. The CDR3 extends over 14 amino acids. Trimming pared 10 bases from V and 0 bases from J, leaving 16 bases between. The CDR3 region has the DNA TGCGCCGTTAGGGGGGACACGTACCAAGAGACCCAGTACTTC. It yields the protein CAVRGDTYQETQYF.

V usage is TRBV2 and J usage is TRBJ2-7; D is undetermined. The length of the CDR3 is 14 residues. The germline V gene has CDR1 SNHLY and CDR2 FYNNEI. V shed 5 bases and J shed 0 bases, with 11 bases lying between them. CDR3 amino acids: CASSPPISSYEQYF. As DNA, the CDR3 is TGTGCCAGCAGTCCCCCGATCAGCTCCTACGAGCAGTACTTC.

The chain combines TRBV27 with TRBJ2-2; D is undetermined. Germline values: CDR1 MNHEY, CDR2 SMNVEV (reference sequence). V dropped 8 bases and J dropped 6 bases, with 10 bases sitting between them. The CDR3 extends over 12 amino acids. The CDR3 region has the DNA TGTGCCAGCCTTGGAAGGGCCGGGGAGCTGTTTTTT. Translation gives CASLGRAGELFF.

The rearrangement uses TRBV6-4 and TRBJ2-6; TRBD1 is a possible D gene (6 bases). The CDR3 runs 16 residues. CDR1 is MRHNA, CDR2 SNTAGT, per germline. Between the trimmed V and J ends, which lost 3 bases and 0 bases, there was a span of 9 bases. The CDR3 here is CASSDGGLSGANVLTF. The CDR3 nucleotides read TGTGCCAGCAGTGATGGGGGCCTCTCTGGGGCCAACGTCCTGACTTTC.

The chain carries TRBV7-8 and TRBJ2-7; no clear D. CDR1 and CDR2 from the germline V gene are SGHVS and FQNEAQ. V gave up 4 bases and J gave up 2 bases, with 9 bases separating them. The CDR3 is 13 residues long. CDR3 nucleotide sequence: TGTGCCAGCAGCTCCCGGCTAACCTACGAGCAGTACTTC. Residues: CASSSRLTYEQYF.

The chain has TRBV7-9 and TRBJ2-2; unclear D gene. The CDR3 has 12 residues. Germline CDR1 and CDR2: SEHNR and FQNEAQ (reference sequence). The V end lost 11 bases, the J end lost 1 base, and 8 bases lay between the germline ends. The DNA of the CDR3 is TGTGCCTTCGCAGGGAACACCGGGGAGCTGTTTTTT. Translation gives CAFAGNTGELFF.

The J gene is TRBJ1-1, the V gene TRBV5-6, with D maybe TRBD1 (6 bases). The V end was cut by 0 bases, the J end by 4 bases, with 13 bases between. The CDR3 has 15 residues. Per germline, CDR1 SGHDT and CDR2 YYEEEE. The CDR3 region is CASSLAGGPFTEAFF. The CDR3 bases are TGTGCCAGCAGCTTGGCCGGGGGCCCCTTCACTGAAGCTTTCTTT.

The chain recombines TRBV19 with TRBJ2-3; D not certain. Germline-derived CDR1 and CDR2 are LNHDA and SQIVND (reference sequence). V lost 3 bases and J lost 5, with 15 bases in between. There are 15 residues in the CDR3. CDR3 sequence (DNA): TGTGCCAGTAGTATTTTAGGTCCGGCGGAAGATACGCAGTATTTT. Translating gives CASSILGPAEDTQYF.

The J gene is TRBJ2-7, the V gene TRBV27; the match to TRBD1 covers 7 bases. This CDR3 has 12 residues. The V segment lost 7 bases and the J segment 5 bases; nucleotides outside the gene matches: 5. Germline V gives CDR1 MNHEY, CDR2 SMNVEV (reference sequence). CDR3 in DNA: TGTGCCAGCAAAGACAGGGTCCACGAGCAGTACTTC. Translation gives CASKDRVHEQYF.

The chain joins TRBV18 to TRBJ1-1; a possible D gene is TRBD1 (5 bases). CDR1 is KGHSH and CDR2 is LQKENI in the germline V gene. V lost 3 bases and J lost 3, with 11 bases in between. The CDR3 is 14 residues long. CDR3: CASSPTTEYTEAFF. Written as DNA, the CDR3 is TGTGCCAGCTCACCCACGACAGAATACACTGAAGCTTTCTTT.

The rearrangement joins TRBV5-1 to TRBJ2-1; 8 positions agree with TRBD2. J lost 7 bases, V lost 0 bases, and 12 bases had no gene match. Germline CDR1 reads SGHRS; CDR2 reads YFSETQ. The CDR3 length is 17 residues. The CDR3 reads CASSLARGAGVRNEQFF. The DNA for the CDR3 is TGCGCCAGCAGCTTGGCCAGGGGAGCGGGAGTTAGGAATGAGCAGTTCTTC.

The J gene is TRBJ1-2, the V gene TRBV28, with 9 nucleotides matching TRBD1. V was clipped by 10 bases and J by 5 bases; unmatched bases: 8. This CDR3 region has 13 residues. Germline-derived CDR1 and CDR2 are MDHEN and SYDVKM. CDR3: CATGQGLPYGYTF. As DNA, the CDR3 is TGTGCCACCGGACAGGGGCTGCCATATGGCTACACCTTC.

The chain recombines TRBV5-6 with TRBJ2-4; D gene unclear. Germline loops: CDR1 SGHDT, CDR2 YYEEEE. The CDR3 contains 18 residues. Trimming took 0 bases from V and 0 from J, leaving 16 bases between them. CDR3 in amino acids: CASSLARAPRPAKNIQYF. The CDR3 DNA sequence: TGTGCCAGCAGCTTGGCCCGGGCCCCGCGGCCAGCCAAAAACATTCAGTACTTC. The full variable domain, rest sourced from reference TRBV5-6 and TRBJ2-4, is DAGVTQSPTHLIKTRGQQVTLRCSPKSGHDTVSWYQQALGQGPQFIFQYYEEEERQRGNFPDRFSGHQFPNYSSELNVNALLLGDSALYLCASSLARAPRPAKNIQYFGAGTRLSVL.

The chain uses TRBV11-2 and TRBJ1-2; no clear D. Germline lookup yields CDR1 SGHAT and CDR2 FQNNGV. The CDR3 has 13 amino acids. V dropped 7 bases and J dropped 2 bases, with 11 bases sitting between them. In DNA, the CDR3 is TGTGCCAGCAACGGTGACGCCAACTATGGCTACACCTTC. Residues: CASNGDANYGYTF.

The table lists this clone with a few counts. The chain is built from TRBV7-2 and TRBJ2-3; D is ambiguous. The germline V gene encodes CDR1 SGHTA and CDR2 FQGNSA. Trimming removed 7 bases from V and 4 bases from J, with 12 bases in between. This CDR3 spans 13 amino acids. CDR3 sequence (DNA): TGTGCCAGCACCCTCCGTCTAGCAGATACGCAGTATTTT. This translates into CASTLRLADTQYF.

The chain links TRBV5-1 to TRBJ2-5, with 11 nucleotides matching TRBD1. CDR1 SGHRS and CDR2 YFSETQ come from the germline V gene. With 5 bases clipped from V and 5 bases from J, the junction kept 14 bases outside the gene matches. This CDR3 is built from 17 residues. The CDR3 DNA sequence: TGCGCCAGCAGTAGTAAATCCTGGACAGGGGGCTCGGAGACCCAGTACTTC. Translation: CASSSKSWTGGSETQYF.